This T cell receptor beta chain stems from a study of blood T cell repertoires in COVID-19. Study at large: Sources were T cells, B-cell-depleted T cells, or PBMCs; the material itself was cDNA or gDNA.

The data were produced by immunoSEQ multiplex PCR, yet TCRdb's version contains in-frame clones alone and is incomplete. Of around 19,000 clones listed, about 89% were seen once; the top ten hold roughly 6%. The CDR3 totals 12 residues. Trimming pared 3 bases from V and 7 bases from J, leaving 10 bases between. The clonotype was recovered from a human donor in a cohort sampled during active COVID-19. Sequencing input: peripheral blood. The chain is built from TRBV12-3 or TRBV12-4 and TRBJ2-7; TRBD1 is a possible D gene (6 bases). The CDR3: CASSFGGYEQYF. The CDR3 DNA follows: TGTGCCAGCAGTTTTGGGGGCTATGAGCAGTACTTC.